The 3 T cell receptor beta chains below all came from one sample that was sequenced in a study of early T cells in non-severe SARS-CoV-2 infection. One entry per CDR3 protein, called by TCRdb with MiXCR from the 5' RACE reads. The sample has fewer than 95,000 distinct CDR3 sequences; about 15% are singletons. The sample in question was whole blood, obtained at baseline. The receptors originated from an adult who was a healthcare worker with PCR-confirmed SARS-CoV-2 infection or an uninfected control (not recorded which).

J is TRBJ1-1 and V is TRBV5-5; D not certain. Trimming stripped 3 bases from V and 2 bases from J, with 8 bases between. Germline V CDR1 and CDR2: SGHKS, YYEKEE (reference sequence). The CDR3 totals 13 residues. The CDR3 DNA follows: TGTGCCAGCAGCTCCGGTCGTAACACTGAAGCTTTCTTT. Protein: CASSSGRNTEAFF.

This clonotype was observed a few times. This sequence joins TRBV13 and TRBJ2-3; D gene ambiguous. The germline CDR1 and CDR2 sequences are PRHDT and FYEKMQ (reference sequence). V was trimmed by 6 bases and J by 7 bases, leaving 23 bases between them. The CDR3 loop spans 16 amino acids. The DNA of the CDR3 is TGTGCCAGCAGTCAGTCCTGGGAACAGCCCCACAATACGCAGTATTTT. This translates into CASSQSWEQPHNTQYF.

This clonotype was seen many times. The genes are TRBV5-6 and TRBJ2-3, with D unclear. Trimming pared 4 bases from V and 1 base from J, leaving 13 bases between. The CDR3 runs to 15 residues. Germline CDR1 and CDR2: SGHDT and YYEEEE. CDR3 residues: CASSLERGRTDTQYF. For the CDR3, the DNA is TGTGCCAGCAGCCTAGAGCGAGGCCGCACAGATACGCAGTATTTT.